This T cell receptor (beta chain) was found in a study of blood T cell repertoires in COVID-19 (dated by TCRdb to about 2020). For context, the study as a whole: Samples from collaborators originated in the United States, Italy and Spain and spanned both the acute and convalescent phases of COVID-19. HLA class I and class II types, where available, came from metadata supplied by the sample provider rather than from assay-based typing. The sample metadata nearly always contained a de-identified subject ID, COVID-19 status, age in years and sex. The material from the prospective study consisted of cDNA or gDNA derived from T cells, B-cell-depleted T cells, or PBMCs. Samples came from the ongoing ImmuneRACE study (first 160 participants) plus 1,254 subjects from 6 global collaborators. The repertoires were released in a freely available public database intended as a resource for research on the immune response to SARS-CoV-2. The dataset comprised deeply sampled blood TCRbeta repertoires from subjects exposed to, actively infected with, or recovered from COVID-19.

TCRbeta CDR3 regions were amplified from genomic DNA by means of the immunoSEQ Assay, a bias-controlled multiplex PCR. The original methods were these. Within the assay, amplification of reference gene primers was used to estimate how many nucleated cells each sample contained. To quantify the absolute abundance of each unique TCRbeta CDR3 rearrangement, sequence reads were collapsed and filtered. For each sample, productive Simpson clonality was calculated by taking the square root of Simpson's diversity index across productive rearrangements. The clones in this table, taken by TCRdb from immuneACCESS, are in-frame only. Not every clone is retained; where verified, under half of the shortfall comes from an unresolved V gene, and the cause of the rest is unknown. That table is the source of V, J and clone size, and D and trimming were worked out from the DNA. The sample has under 75,000 clones on record, 75% to 80% of them singletons. The ten largest clones capture around 5.9% of the sample.

Details on this clone: Its antigen specificity is not known. The record has no base qualities; no much larger clone is one base away.

Cut back by 5 bases and 0 bases, the V and J ends lie 14 bases apart. The CDR3 runs 15 residues from the cysteine to the phenylalanine. Only CDR3 DNA is held: 45 bases, read in frame from base 1. CDR1 LNHDA and CDR2 SQIVND were looked up in the germline V gene (reference sequence). What the research found in general, with its limitations: Clinical and demographic metadata were provided uncurated, with the amount varying by source and participant.

Each collaborating institution followed its own protocols to collect whole blood in K2EDTA tubes. Collaborator samples were shipped for TCRbeta analysis as frozen whole blood, isolated PBMCs, or DNA extracted from either sample type. The rearrangement combines TRBV19 with TRBJ2-7, and TRBD1 may be the D gene, going by 6 matching bases. This sequence was found in a woman in her fifties or sixties with acute or convalescent COVID-19. The sequencing sample was made of peripheral blood. The CDR3 sequence is CASSPRQGSSYEQYF. The DNA sequence reads TGTGCCAGTAGTCCCCGGCAGGGGAGCTCCTACGAGCAGTACTTC.